This TCR beta chain was captured in a study of post-analysis software for immune sequencing data. Prepared libraries of TCR beta cDNA carried unique molecular identifiers. Each CDR3 protein is one row after TCRdb ran MiXCR on the PCR reads. This repertoire shows 170,000 or so distinct CDR3 sequences, approximately 30% found once; its top ten account for approximately 1.5%. As concerns this clonotype: What it recognizes is unknown.

Whole-study results and caveats: Significantly decreased normalized Chao1 diversity was recorded for multiple sclerosis patients relative to controls. Higher frequency in patients than in controls was seen for about five TRBV segments, with TRBV5-6, TRBV5-1 and TRBV20-1 among them.

V gave up 5 bases and J gave up 4 bases, with 20 bases separating them. Germline V gives CDR1 SEHNR, CDR2 FQNEAQ (reference sequence). CDR3 length: 16 amino acids. V gene TRBV7-9 combines with J gene TRBJ1-2; D uncertain. Sequencing was carried out using blood. This clonotype was sampled from a girl aged 10 to 17 with multiple sclerosis. The CDR3: CASSPARGSVPYGYTF. The CDR3 DNA reads TGTGCCAGCAGCCCCGCCAGAGGGAGCGTTCCCTATGGCTACACCTTC.